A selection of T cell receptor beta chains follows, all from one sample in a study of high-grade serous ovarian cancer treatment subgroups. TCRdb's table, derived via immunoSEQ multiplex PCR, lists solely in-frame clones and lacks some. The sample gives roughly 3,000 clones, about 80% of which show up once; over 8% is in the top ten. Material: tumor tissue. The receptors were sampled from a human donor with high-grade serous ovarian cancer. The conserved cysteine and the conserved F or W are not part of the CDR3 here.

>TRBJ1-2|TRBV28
ASSRPQGLGYT
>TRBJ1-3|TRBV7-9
ASSKTAGNTIY
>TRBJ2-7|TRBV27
ASSIGSTPYEQY
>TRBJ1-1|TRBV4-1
ASSQGYIDTEAF
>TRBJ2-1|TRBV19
ASSKEGSWEQF
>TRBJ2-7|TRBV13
ASSLWGRLADYEQY
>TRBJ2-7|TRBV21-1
ATSKVDEQY
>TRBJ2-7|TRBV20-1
SAGTLYEQY
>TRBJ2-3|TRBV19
AAAEGVADTQY
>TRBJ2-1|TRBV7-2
ASSLYPESEQF
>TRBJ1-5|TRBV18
ASSPRGIGVQPQH
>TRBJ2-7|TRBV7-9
ASSRDLTYEQY
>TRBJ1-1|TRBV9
ASSVGGARNEAF
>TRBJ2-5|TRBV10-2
ASRPGLAGGPGETQY
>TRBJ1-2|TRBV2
ASSEMSSSDGYT
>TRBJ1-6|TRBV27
ASSSSTPLH
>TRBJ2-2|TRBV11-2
ASSEAGGRTGELF
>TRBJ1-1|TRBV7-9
ASSQLTNTEAF